This T cell receptor beta chain was sequenced in a study of T cells in Graves' hyperthyroidism and ophthalmopathy. Study-wide results and limits: Patients with ophthalmopathy were separated from those with stable hyperthyroidism by a 13 V-J model.

Worth noting for this clonotype: What it binds is unknown.

RNA transcripts gave rise to amplified TCR beta CDR3 regions. HTBI primers were used for first-round RT-PCR of the TCR CDR3. TCRdb re-derived calls from the multiplex PCR reads in MiXCR, one entry per CDR3 protein. The data hold under 350,000 distinct CDR3 sequences, with around a fifth observed a single time. The receptor was derived from a woman aged 45-60 years with Graves' hyperthyroidism. The specimen was blood.

The CDR3 is CASLGLARDINEQFF. The CDR3, as DNA: TGTGCCAGCTTAGGACTAGCCCGCGACATAAATGAGCAGTTCTTC. The chain recombines TRBV12-3 or TRBV12-4 with TRBJ2-1, with 8 bases aligning to TRBD2. The CDR3 totals 15 residues. Trimming took 8 bases from V and 7 from J; bases not matched to a gene: 13.